This passage covers 15 T cell receptor beta chains from one sample sequenced in a study of response to subunit inactivated influenza vaccine (dated by TCRdb to between 2017 and 2018). Preparation of the library involved RT-PCR. The sequencer listed for this sample is Illumina HiSeq 2500. TCRdb took the public reads, trimmed them with fastp at Q25, ran MiXCR for clone calling and kept in-frame beta chains. Each CDR3 protein gets just one entry, which takes the most common genes and DNA from the rows behind it. The sample includes about 700,000 distinct CDR3 sequences, with around 13% observed a single time. Of the sample, 5.5% to 7% falls within the top ten clones. The sample in question was PBMCs from blood, obtained around 15 days before vaccination. Every receptor here comes from a man between 50 and 59 years old who received an inactivated influenza vaccine. Donor details come from another sample of the same person, matched by shared clones.

This clonotype has a single count. The chain has TRBV7-6 and TRBJ1-4; unclear D gene. There are 13 residues in the CDR3. The V and J ends lost 2 bases and 8 bases respectively, with 9 bases between them. The germline gives CDR1 SGHVS, CDR2 FNYEAQ. The CDR3 here is CASSLRAYEKLFF. The CDR3, as DNA: TGTGCCAGCAGCTTAAGGGCTTACGAAAAACTGTTTTTT.

The V and J genes are TRBV4-2 and TRBJ2-2; 10 positions agree with TRBD1. The V gene's germline CDR1 is LGHNA and CDR2 YNFKEQ. The CDR3 totals 16 residues. Germline trimming cut 4 bases from V and 7 bases from J; bases unmatched to any gene: 9. The CDR3 is CASSPWGQGSIGELFF. The CDR3 coding sequence is TGTGCCAGCAGCCCGTGGGGACAGGGGAGTATCGGGGAGCTGTTTTTT.

This clonotype was counted a few times. V and J are TRBV20-1 and TRBJ1-1; the D is unclear. CDR1 is DFQATT and CDR2 is SNEGSKA in the germline V gene (reference sequence). With 3 bases removed from V and 4 bases from J, the gap between germline ends came to 15 bases. The CDR3 runs to 14 residues. CDR3 sequence: CSARASGGTTEAFF. As DNA, the CDR3 is TGCAGTGCTAGGGCTTCGGGTGGAACCACTGAAGCTTTCTTT.

The CDR3 reads CSASGTSSTDTQYF. The DNA for the CDR3 is TGCAGTGCTAGCGGGACCTCTTCCACAGATACGCAGTATTTT. The chain has TRBV20-1 and TRBJ2-3, with D perhaps given as TRBD1 or TRBD2 (5 bases each). Trimming took 3 bases from V and 2 from J, leaving 12 bases between them. The CDR3 extends over 14 amino acids. The germline gives CDR1 DFQATT, CDR2 SNEGSKA (reference sequence).

V usage is TRBV5-6 and J usage is TRBJ2-1, with D perhaps TRBD2 (5 bases). This CDR3 has 16 amino acids. Trimming removed 5 bases from V and 0 bases from J, with 15 bases in between. Germline loops: CDR1 SGHDT, CDR2 YYEEEE. The CDR3 nucleotides are TGTGCCAGCAGACGAACGCGGGCCGCCTCCTACAATGAGCAGTTCTTC. Amino acids: CASRRTRAASYNEQFF.

The J gene is TRBJ2-1, the V gene TRBV10-3; 11 bases are shared with TRBD2. Germline assignment: CDR1 ENHRY and CDR2 SYGVKD. The CDR3 has 17 residues. Trimming at V came to 6 bases and at J to 5 bases, leaving 12 bases not matched to a gene. The DNA for the CDR3 is TGTGCCATCAGCACCGCACAGGGACTAGCGGTGCACAATGAGCAGTTCTTC. This gives the protein CAISTAQGLAVHNEQFF.

The chain carries TRBV28 and TRBJ2-7; 9 bases line up with TRBD1. The CDR3 totals 15 residues. Unmatched junction bases numbered 10, after V lost 4 bases and J lost 6 bases. Germline CDR1 and CDR2: MDHEN and SYDVKM. CDR3 DNA: TGTGCCAGCAGTTGGAAGGGACAGGGTCTTGGCGAGCAGTACTTC. The encoded protein is CASSWKGQGLGEQYF.

The chain employs TRBV7-9 and TRBJ2-1, with TRBD2 matching over 7 bases. The trim removed 5 bases at V and 8 bases at J, leaving 12 bases unmatched. Germline CDR1 is SEHNR and CDR2 is FQNEAQ (reference sequence). This CDR3 has 15 amino acids. The CDR3 DNA reads TGTGCCAGCAGCCCTCAAATAGCGGGTTCCTATGAGCAGTTCTTC. It is translated as CASSPQIAGSYEQFF.

This clonotype was seen a handful of times. This chain joins TRBV20-1 and TRBJ1-1; D is perhaps TRBD1 (6 bases). Germline lookup yields CDR1 DFQATT and CDR2 SNEGSKA (reference sequence). Trimming shortened V by 6 bases and J by 6 bases, and 14 bases separated the two germline ends. The CDR3 runs 12 residues. The CDR3 reads CSAIPQGAEAFF. CDR3 in DNA: TGCAGTGCCATCCCACAGGGTGCTGAAGCTTTCTTT.

This clonotype came up many times. The chain carries TRBV10-3 and TRBJ2-1; D unclear. V lost 2 bases, J lost 4 bases, and 6 bases lay in between. The V gene's germline CDR1 is ENHRY and CDR2 SYGVKD. CDR3 size: 13 residues. The CDR3 DNA is TGTGCCATCAGTGAGGCGTTTTACAATGAGCAGTTCTTC. This translates into CAISEAFYNEQFF.

The chain is built from TRBV20-1 and TRBJ1-2; 7 positions agree with TRBD1. This CDR3 is built from 13 residues. After removal of 3 bases from V and 8 bases from J, the junction contained 9 bases not matched to a gene. Germline CDR1 DFQATT, CDR2 SNEGSKA (reference sequence). This CDR3 reads CSASWQGVEGYTF. The CDR3 DNA follows: TGCAGTGCTAGTTGGCAGGGGGTGGAAGGCTACACCTTC.

This clonotype has only a few counts. V and J are TRBV9 and TRBJ1-2, with TRBD1 as a possible D gene (5 bases). V was clipped by 0 bases and J by 3 bases, with 12 bases between them. The CDR3 length is 15 residues. Germline lookup yields CDR1 SGDLS and CDR2 YYNGEE. Here the CDR3 DNA reads TGTGCCAGCAGCGTAGGGTCAGGGTTGGACTATGGCTACACCTTC. This translates into CASSVGSGLDYGYTF.

The gene calls are TRBV6-1 and TRBJ2-3, with D unresolved. The CDR3 totals 13 residues. CDR1 and CDR2 (germline): MNHNS, SASEGT. V lost 6 bases and J lost 4, with 11 bases in between. This CDR3 is CASSAPSADTQYF. The DNA for the CDR3 is TGTGCCAGCAGCGCCCCCTCGGCAGATACGCAGTATTTT.

The gene calls are TRBV20-1 and TRBJ2-7; D possibly corresponds to TRBD1 (5 bases). The CDR3 runs 16 residues. V was shortened by 2 bases and J by 2 bases, with 19 bases between the two germline ends. CDR1 is DFQATT and CDR2 is SNEGSKA in the germline V gene (reference sequence). CDR3: CSARITLGERPYEQYF. The CDR3 region has the DNA TGCAGTGCTAGAATCACCTTAGGGGAACGCCCCTACGAGCAGTACTTC.

The chain joins TRBV29-1 to TRBJ2-1, with D perhaps matching TRBD1 (5 bases). V was pared by 5 bases and J by 3 bases, with 14 bases between. The germline gives CDR1 SQVTM, CDR2 ANQGSEA. The CDR3 spans 14 residues. This chain's CDR3 is CSVYRAGRYNEQFF. The CDR3 DNA reads TGCAGCGTTTATCGGGCAGGGCGCTACAATGAGCAGTTCTTC.